This record concerns one TCR beta chain sequence. Its antigen is currently unknown. Libraries were prepared by immunoSEQ multiplex PCR; TCRdb keeps only in-frame clonotypes and omits some of them. The profile shows 65,000 or so clones, just under 85% of them singletons. Patients were ruled out by autoimmune disease history or systemic immunosuppression. Germline assignment: CDR1 SGHDT and CDR2 YYEEEE. Trimming took off 0 bases at V and 14 bases at J, with 10 bases between the two ends. The CDR3 runs 11 residues. The data were obtained in a study of OX40 agonist ivuxolimab in advanced cancers. Study conclusions and caveats: A proportion of nonresponders additionally exhibited low normalized T-cell clonal expansion. Clonal expansion among partial responders at 0.1-3.0 mg/kg ranked near the lowest. Still undetermined is the antigen specificity of the expanded peripheral T cells.

The gene calls are TRBV5-6 and TRBJ2-3, with D possibly being TRBD2 (6 bases). This TCR came from an adult with an advanced solid tumor such as melanoma, head and neck, liver or kidney cancer. The sequencing used CD4+ or CD8+ T cells sorted from blood, collected in a trial of the OX40 agonist ivuxolimab. The CDR3 DNA reads TGTGCCAGCAGCTTGGGCCTAGCGACGTATTTT. Its protein product is CASSLGLATYF.